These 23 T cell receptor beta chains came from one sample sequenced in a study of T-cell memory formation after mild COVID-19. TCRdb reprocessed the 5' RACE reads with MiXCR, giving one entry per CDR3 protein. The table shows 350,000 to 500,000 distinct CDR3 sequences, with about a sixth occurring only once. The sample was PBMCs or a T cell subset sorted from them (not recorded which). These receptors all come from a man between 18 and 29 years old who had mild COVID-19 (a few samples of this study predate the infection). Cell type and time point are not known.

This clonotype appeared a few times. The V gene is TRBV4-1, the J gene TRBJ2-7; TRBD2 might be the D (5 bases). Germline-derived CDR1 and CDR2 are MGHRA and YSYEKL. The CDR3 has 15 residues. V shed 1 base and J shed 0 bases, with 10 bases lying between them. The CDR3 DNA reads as TGCGCCAGCAGCCAAGTCTTAGGGAGCTCCTACGAGCAGTACGTC. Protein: CASSQVLGSSYEQYV.

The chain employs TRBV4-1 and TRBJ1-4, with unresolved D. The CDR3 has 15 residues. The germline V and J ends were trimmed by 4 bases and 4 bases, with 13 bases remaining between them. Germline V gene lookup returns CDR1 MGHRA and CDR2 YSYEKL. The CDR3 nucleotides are TGCGCCAGCAGCCCCCCAAACGGGCTTAATGAAAAACTGTTTTTT. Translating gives CASSPPNGLNEKLFF.

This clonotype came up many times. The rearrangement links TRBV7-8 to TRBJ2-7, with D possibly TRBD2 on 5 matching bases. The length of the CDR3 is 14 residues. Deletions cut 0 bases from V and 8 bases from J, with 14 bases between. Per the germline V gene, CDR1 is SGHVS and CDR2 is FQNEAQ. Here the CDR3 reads CASSLAEVGRKQYF. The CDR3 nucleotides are TGTGCCAGCAGCTTAGCGGAAGTTGGGAGAAAGCAGTACTTC.

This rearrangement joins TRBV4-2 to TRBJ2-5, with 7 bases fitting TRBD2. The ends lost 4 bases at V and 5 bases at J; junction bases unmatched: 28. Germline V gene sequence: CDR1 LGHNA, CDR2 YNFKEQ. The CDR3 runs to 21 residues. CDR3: CASSLIEGTPGPGAGGETQYF. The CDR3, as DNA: TGTGCCAGCAGCCTGATCGAGGGAACACCAGGGCCCGGGGCCGGGGGGGAGACCCAGTACTTC.

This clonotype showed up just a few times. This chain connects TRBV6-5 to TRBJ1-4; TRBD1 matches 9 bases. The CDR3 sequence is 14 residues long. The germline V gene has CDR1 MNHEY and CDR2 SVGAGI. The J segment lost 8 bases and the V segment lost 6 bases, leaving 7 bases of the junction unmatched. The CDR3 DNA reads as TGTGCCAGCAGCGGGGGACAGGGAAGGGAAAAACTGTTTTTT. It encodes CASSGGQGREKLFF.

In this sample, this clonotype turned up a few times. Here the CDR3 reads CASSFPQRGGAGELFF. In DNA form, the CDR3 reads TGTGCCAGCAGTTTCCCCCAGCGGGGGGGCGCCGGGGAGCTGTTTTTT. V is TRBV27 and J is TRBJ2-2, with 10 bases aligning to TRBD2. There are 16 residues in the CDR3. V lost 3 bases, J lost 6 bases, and 7 bases stayed unmatched. CDR1 and CDR2 from the germline V gene are MNHEY and SMNVEV (reference sequence).

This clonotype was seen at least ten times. The CDR3 is CASSYQTTGASSPLHF. The CDR3 DNA is TGTGCCAGCAGTTACCAAACGACAGGGGCAAGTTCACCCCTCCACTTT. This chain uses TRBV6-5 with TRBJ1-6, with 8 positions matching TRBD1. Germline CDR1 is MNHEY and CDR2 is SVGAGI. The CDR3 has 16 residues. V lost 2 bases to trimming and J lost 9 bases; unmatched junction nucleotides: 9.

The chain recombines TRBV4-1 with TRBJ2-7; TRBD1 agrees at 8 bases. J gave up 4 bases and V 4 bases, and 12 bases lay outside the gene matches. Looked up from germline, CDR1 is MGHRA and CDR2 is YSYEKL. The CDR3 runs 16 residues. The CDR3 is CASSLVDRAREYEQYV. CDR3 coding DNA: TGCGCCAGCAGCCTTGTGGACAGGGCTCGTGAGTACGAGCAGTACGTC.

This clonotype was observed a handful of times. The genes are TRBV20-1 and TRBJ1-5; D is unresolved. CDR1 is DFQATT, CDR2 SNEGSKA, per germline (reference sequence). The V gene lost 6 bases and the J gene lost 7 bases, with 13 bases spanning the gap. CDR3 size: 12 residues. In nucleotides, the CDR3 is TGCAGTGCGGAGACCCTCGGGCAGCCCCAGCATTTT. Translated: CSAETLGQPQHF.

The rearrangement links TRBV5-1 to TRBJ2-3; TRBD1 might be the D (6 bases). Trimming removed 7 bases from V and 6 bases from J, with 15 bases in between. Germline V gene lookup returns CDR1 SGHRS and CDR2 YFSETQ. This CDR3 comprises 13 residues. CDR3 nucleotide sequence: TGCGCCAGCGGTAACAGGGCTTCGGATACGCAGTATTTT. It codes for CASGNRASDTQYF.

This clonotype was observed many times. The CDR3 DNA reads TGTGCCAGCAGCGGAGGGAAGTGGGTTCAAGAGACCCAGTACTTC. Protein product: CASSGGKWVQETQYF. The gene calls are TRBV27 and TRBJ2-5; D perhaps matches TRBD2 (6 bases). The CDR3 spans 15 residues. Germline values: CDR1 MNHEY, CDR2 SMNVEV (reference sequence). Trimming cost V 6 bases and J 2 bases, with 16 bases left between them.

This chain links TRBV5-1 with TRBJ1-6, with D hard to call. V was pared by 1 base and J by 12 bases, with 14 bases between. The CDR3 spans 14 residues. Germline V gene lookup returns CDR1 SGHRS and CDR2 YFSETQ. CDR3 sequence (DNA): TGCGCCAGCAGCTTGCGGACGGCACAAGGACCCCTCCACTTT. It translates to CASSLRTAQGPLHF.

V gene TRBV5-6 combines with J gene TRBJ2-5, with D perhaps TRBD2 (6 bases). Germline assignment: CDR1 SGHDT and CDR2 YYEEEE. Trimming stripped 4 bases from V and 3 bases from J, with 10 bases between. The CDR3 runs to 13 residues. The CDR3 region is CASSAGSKETQYF. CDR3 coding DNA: TGTGCCAGCAGCGCCGGGAGCAAAGAGACCCAGTACTTC.

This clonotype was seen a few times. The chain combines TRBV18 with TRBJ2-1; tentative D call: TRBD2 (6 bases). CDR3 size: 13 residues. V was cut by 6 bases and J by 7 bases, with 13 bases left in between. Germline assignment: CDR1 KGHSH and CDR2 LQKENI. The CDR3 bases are TGTGCCAGCTCTGGGGGAGGAGAGAATGAGCAGTTCTTC. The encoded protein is CASSGGGENEQFF.

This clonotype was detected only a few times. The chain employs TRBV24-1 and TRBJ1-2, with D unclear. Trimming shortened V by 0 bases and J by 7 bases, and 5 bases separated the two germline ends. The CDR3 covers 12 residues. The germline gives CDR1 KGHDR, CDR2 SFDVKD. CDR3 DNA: TGTGCCACCAGTGATTTGCGGGGTGGCTACACCTTC. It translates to CATSDLRGGYTF.

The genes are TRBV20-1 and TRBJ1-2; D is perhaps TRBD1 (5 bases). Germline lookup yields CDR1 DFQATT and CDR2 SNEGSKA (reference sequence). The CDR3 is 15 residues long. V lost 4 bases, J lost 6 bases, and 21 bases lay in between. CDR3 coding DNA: TGCAGTGCTATCTCTGGCCAGGGTATGACCCATGGCTACACCTTC. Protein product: CSAISGQGMTHGYTF.

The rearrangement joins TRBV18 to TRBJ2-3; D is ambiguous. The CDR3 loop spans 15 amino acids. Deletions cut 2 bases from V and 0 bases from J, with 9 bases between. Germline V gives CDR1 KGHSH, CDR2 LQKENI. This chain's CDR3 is CASSPNLESTDTQYF. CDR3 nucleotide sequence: TGTGCCAGCTCACCAAATCTAGAGAGCACAGATACGCAGTATTTT.

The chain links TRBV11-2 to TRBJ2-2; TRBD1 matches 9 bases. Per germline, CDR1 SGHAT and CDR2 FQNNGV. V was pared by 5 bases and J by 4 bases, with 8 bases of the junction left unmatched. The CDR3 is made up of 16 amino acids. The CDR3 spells CASSPTGGLATGELFF. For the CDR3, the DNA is TGTGCCAGCAGCCCAACAGGGGGCTTGGCCACCGGGGAGCTGTTTTTT.

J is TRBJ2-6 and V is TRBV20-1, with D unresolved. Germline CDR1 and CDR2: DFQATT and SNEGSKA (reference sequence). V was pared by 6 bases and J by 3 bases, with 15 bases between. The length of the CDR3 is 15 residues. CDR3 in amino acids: CSAEPLGFGANVLTF. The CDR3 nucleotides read TGCAGTGCGGAGCCGTTAGGCTTTGGGGCCAACGTCCTGACTTTC.

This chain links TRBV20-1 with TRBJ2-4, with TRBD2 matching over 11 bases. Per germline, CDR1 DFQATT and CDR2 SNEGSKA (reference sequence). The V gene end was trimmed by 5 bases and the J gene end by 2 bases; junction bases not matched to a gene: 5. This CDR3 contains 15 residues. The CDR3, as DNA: TGCAGTGCTCTTACTAGCGGGGGTACCAAAAACATTCAGTACTTC. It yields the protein CSALTSGGTKNIQYF.

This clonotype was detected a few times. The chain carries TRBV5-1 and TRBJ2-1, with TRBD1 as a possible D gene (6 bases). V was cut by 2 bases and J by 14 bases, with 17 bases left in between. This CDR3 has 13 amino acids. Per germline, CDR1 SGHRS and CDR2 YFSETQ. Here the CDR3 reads CASSFGQGQVEFF. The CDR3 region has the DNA TGCGCCAGCAGCTTTGGGCAGGGGCAGGTCGAGTTCTTC.

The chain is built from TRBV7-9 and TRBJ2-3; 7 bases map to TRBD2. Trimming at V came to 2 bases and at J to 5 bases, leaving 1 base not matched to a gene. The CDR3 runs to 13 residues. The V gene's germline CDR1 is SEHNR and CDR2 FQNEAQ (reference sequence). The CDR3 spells CASSLLAVDTQYF. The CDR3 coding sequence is TGTGCCAGCAGCTTACTAGCGGTAGATACGCAGTATTTT.

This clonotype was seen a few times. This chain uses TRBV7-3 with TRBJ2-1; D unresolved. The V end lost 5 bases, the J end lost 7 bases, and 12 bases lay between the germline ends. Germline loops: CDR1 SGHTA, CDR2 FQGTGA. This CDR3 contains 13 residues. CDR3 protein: CASSMRSENEQFF. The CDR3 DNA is TGTGCCAGCAGCATGCGGTCTGAGAATGAGCAGTTCTTC.